One and the same sample provided the 16 T cell receptor beta chains below, sequenced in a study of T-cell reconstitution after alpha-beta-depleted transplantation in children. As it was prepared, the TCRbeta library received unique molecular identifiers. A single record per CDR3 protein comes from TCRdb applying MiXCR to the PCR reads. The table lists about a million distinct CDR3 sequences, about 30% of them singletons. The sample was PBMCs, mostly from graft donor cells, taken 360 days after TCRalphabeta/CD19-depleted stem cell transplant. The origin of the receptors is a boy in the first two years of life who had a stem cell transplant for SCID, so the T cells may come from the graft donor.

This clonotype came up a few times. The chain employs TRBV20-1 and TRBJ2-6; unclear D gene. CDR1 and CDR2 from the germline V gene are DFQATT and SNEGSKA (reference sequence). Trimming removed 6 bases from V and 0 bases from J, with 9 bases in between. This CDR3 is 14 amino acids long. The CDR3 nucleotides read TGCAGTGCGAGCAGTGCCTCTGGGGCCAACGTCCTGACTTTC. As protein: CSASSASGANVLTF.

The chain's CDR3 is CASRSGSRYTEAFF. Here the CDR3 DNA reads TGTGCCAGCAGGTCTGGATCCCGTTACACTGAAGCTTTCTTT. This chain joins TRBV28 and TRBJ1-1; D not resolved. Trimming shortened V by 6 bases and J by 3 bases, and 14 bases separated the two germline ends. In germline, CDR1 is MDHEN, CDR2 SYDVKM. This CDR3 contains 14 residues.

This clonotype was counted only a few times. The chain links TRBV20-1 to TRBJ2-2; no clear D gene. CDR1 DFQATT and CDR2 SNEGSKA come from the germline V gene (reference sequence). The ends were cut back, 0 bases at V and 0 bases at J, with 8 bases in the middle. CDR3 size: 15 residues. CDR3 sequence (DNA): TGCAGTGCTAGAGATCGGTCGGCGAACACCGGGGAGCTGTTTTTT. This codes for CSARDRSANTGELFF.

This clonotype was observed a few times. The CDR3 protein is CASSFRVRGSSYNEQFF. CDR3 nucleotides: TGTGCCAGCAGCTTTAGAGTCCGGGGATCCTCCTACAATGAGCAGTTCTTC. The chain is built from TRBV11-2 and TRBJ2-1; a weak D match, TRBD2 (5 bases). CDR1 SGHAT and CDR2 FQNNGV come from the germline V gene. Trimming took off 3 bases at V and 0 bases at J, with 15 bases between the two ends. The CDR3 covers 17 residues.

This clonotype was counted between two and nine times. The chain has TRBV20-1 and TRBJ2-3; TRBD2 aligns across 10 bases. The germline CDR1 and CDR2 sequences are DFQATT and SNEGSKA (reference sequence). The length of the CDR3 is 18 residues. The ends lost 5 bases at V and 2 bases at J; junction bases unmatched: 16. In nucleotides, the CDR3 is TGCAGTGCTCCACCCCCGCTTGGGCTAGCGGGGGTCACAGATACGCAGTATTTT. Its protein product is CSAPPPLGLAGVTDTQYF.

V and J are TRBV9 and TRBJ1-1, with D possibly matching TRBD1 (5 bases). In germline, CDR1 is SGDLS, CDR2 YYNGEE. This CDR3 spans 15 amino acids. Trimming stripped 2 bases from V and 4 bases from J, with 15 bases between. CDR3: CASSVRDPESTEAFF. The CDR3 bases are TGTGCCAGCAGCGTCCGGGACCCTGAGAGCACTGAAGCTTTCTTT.

The sample holds a few counts of this clonotype. The genes are TRBV20-1 and TRBJ2-7; D tentatively fits TRBD1 or TRBD2 (5 bases each). CDR1 is DFQATT and CDR2 is SNEGSKA in the germline V gene (reference sequence). The V gene lost 0 bases and the J gene lost 0 bases, with 18 bases spanning the gap. The CDR3 consists of 17 residues. CDR3 DNA: TGCAGTGCTAGAGATATAAGGGACGGCGAGAGCTCCTACGAGCAGTACTTC. Protein product: CSARDIRDGESSYEQYF.

The sample holds a few counts of this clonotype. The chain is built from TRBV20-1 and TRBJ1-1; D call uncertain. CDR3 length equals 14 residues. The V and J ends lost 1 base and 5 bases respectively, with 14 bases between them. CDR1 is DFQATT, CDR2 SNEGSKA, per germline (reference sequence). The CDR3 loop reads CSARAAGVGTEAFF. CDR3 coding DNA: TGCAGTGCTAGAGCGGCGGGAGTAGGAACTGAAGCTTTCTTT.

The chain recombines TRBV10-3 with TRBJ2-1, with 9 bases matching TRBD1. The V and J ends lost 0 bases and 9 bases, in that order; junction bases with no gene match: 9. The CDR3 totals 16 residues. Germline-derived CDR1 and CDR2 are ENHRY and SYGVKD. The CDR3 bases are TGTGCCATCAGTGAGTCCCCGGGACAGGGAGCGGGTGAGCAGTTCTTC. Its translation: CAISESPGQGAGEQFF.

The chain couples TRBV4-1 to TRBJ1-2, with 7 bases aligning to TRBD1. In germline, CDR1 is MGHRA, CDR2 YSYEKL. After removal of 3 bases from V and 6 bases from J, the junction contained 13 bases not matched to a gene. CDR3 length: 16 amino acids. CDR3 loop: CASSHLRGPGEHGYTF. The DNA for the CDR3 is TGCGCCAGCAGCCACCTAAGGGGGCCAGGGGAGCATGGCTACACCTTC.

This clonotype was observed a few times. This chain links TRBV29-1 with TRBJ1-6; TRBD1 is a possible D gene (6 bases). Trimming took off 8 bases at V and 6 bases at J, with 11 bases between the two ends. Germline CDR1 reads SQVTM; CDR2 reads ANQGSEA. This CDR3 is 12 amino acids long. The CDR3 region is CSRDTANSPLHF. The CDR3 nucleotides read TGCAGCAGGGACACGGCTAATTCACCCCTCCACTTT. Supplemented by reference TRBV29-1 and TRBJ1-6, the full variable domain reads SAVISQKPSRDICQRGTSLTIQCQVDSQVTMMFWYRQQPGQSLTLIATANQGSEATYESGFVIDKFPISRPNLTFSTLTVSNMSPEDSSIYLCSRDTANSPLHFGNGTRLTVT.

The chain employs TRBV29-1 and TRBJ2-2; D is undetermined. Germline assignment: CDR1 SQVTM and CDR2 ANQGSEA. The V gene lost 6 bases and the J gene lost 4 bases, with 12 bases spanning the gap. CDR3 length equals 13 residues. The CDR3 nucleotides are TGCAGCGTCAGCACCGACCTCACCGGGGAGCTGTTTTTT. Amino acids: CSVSTDLTGELFF.

There are a few counts of this clonotype. This chain links TRBV28 with TRBJ1-2; D perhaps matches TRBD1 (5 bases). Germline lookup yields CDR1 MDHEN and CDR2 SYDVKM. The V end was cut by 6 bases, the J end by 2 bases, with 22 bases between. The CDR3 covers 17 residues. The CDR3 loop reads CASRPHSGGRMNYGYTF. The DNA for the CDR3 is TGTGCCAGCAGGCCTCACTCTGGGGGAAGGATGAACTATGGCTACACCTTC.

The rearrangement uses TRBV4-3 and TRBJ2-2; 7 nucleotides line up with TRBD1. CDR3 length: 17 residues. Germline V lookup: CDR1 LGHNA, CDR2 YSLEER. V trimming: 3 bases; J trimming: 2 bases; junction bases outside the gene matches: 9. CDR3 in amino acids: CASSQSPGQTNTGELFF. The CDR3 region has the DNA TGCGCCAGCAGCCAGTCTCCGGGACAGACAAACACCGGGGAGCTGTTTTTT.

The sample holds a few counts of this clonotype. The chain carries TRBV6-5 and TRBJ2-3; D tentatively reads TRBD1 or TRBD2 (5 bases each). The CDR3 consists of 14 residues. Trimming removed 5 bases from V and 3 bases from J, with 12 bases in between. Germline CDR1 MNHEY, CDR2 SVGAGI. The CDR3 loop is CASSTPGRTDTQYF. CDR3 nucleotides: TGTGCCAGCAGTACTCCGGGACGTACAGATACGCAGTATTTT.

This clonotype was seen more than once but under ten times. The DNA for the CDR3 is TGTGCCAGCACCGGGGACAGGGGGACCACTGAAGCTTTCTTT. It specifies CASTGDRGTTEAFF. The V and J genes are TRBV2 and TRBJ1-1, with TRBD1 matching 11 bases. Germline V gene sequence: CDR1 SNHLY, CDR2 FYNNEI. Losses at the gene ends were 7 bases for V and 4 bases for J; bases not matched to a gene: 5. This CDR3 is 14 amino acids long.